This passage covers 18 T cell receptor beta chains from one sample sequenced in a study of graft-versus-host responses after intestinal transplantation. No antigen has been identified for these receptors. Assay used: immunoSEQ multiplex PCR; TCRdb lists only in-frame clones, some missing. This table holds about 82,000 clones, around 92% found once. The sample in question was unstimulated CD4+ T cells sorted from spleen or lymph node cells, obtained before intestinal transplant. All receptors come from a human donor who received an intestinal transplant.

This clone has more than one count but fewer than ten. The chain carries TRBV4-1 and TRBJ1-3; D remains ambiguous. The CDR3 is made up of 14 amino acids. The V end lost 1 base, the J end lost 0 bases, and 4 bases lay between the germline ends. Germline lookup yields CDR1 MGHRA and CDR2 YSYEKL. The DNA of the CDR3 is TGCGCCAGCAGCCAAGCCAGCTCTGGAAACACCATATATTTT. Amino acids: CASSQASSGNTIYF.

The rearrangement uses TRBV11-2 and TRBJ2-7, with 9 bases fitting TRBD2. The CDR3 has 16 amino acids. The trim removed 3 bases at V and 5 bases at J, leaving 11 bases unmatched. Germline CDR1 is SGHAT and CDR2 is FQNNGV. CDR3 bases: TGTGCCAGCAGCTTCGAGCGGGGGGTTGGCCCCCACGAGCAGTACTTC. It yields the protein CASSFERGVGPHEQYF.

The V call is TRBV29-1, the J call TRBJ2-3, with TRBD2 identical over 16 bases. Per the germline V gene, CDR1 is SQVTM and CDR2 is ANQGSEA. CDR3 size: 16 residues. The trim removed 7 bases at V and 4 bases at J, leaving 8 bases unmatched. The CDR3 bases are TGCAGCGAACAGGGACTAGCGGGGGGGCCCTCAGATACGCAGTATTTT. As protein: CSEQGLAGGPSDTQYF.

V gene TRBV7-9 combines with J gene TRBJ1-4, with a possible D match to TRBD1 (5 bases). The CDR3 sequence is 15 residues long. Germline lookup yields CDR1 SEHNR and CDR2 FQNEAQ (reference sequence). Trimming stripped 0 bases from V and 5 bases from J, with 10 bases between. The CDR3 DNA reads TGTGCCAGCAGCTTAGCGCAGGGAATGAATGAAAAACTGTTTTTT. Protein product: CASSLAQGMNEKLFF.

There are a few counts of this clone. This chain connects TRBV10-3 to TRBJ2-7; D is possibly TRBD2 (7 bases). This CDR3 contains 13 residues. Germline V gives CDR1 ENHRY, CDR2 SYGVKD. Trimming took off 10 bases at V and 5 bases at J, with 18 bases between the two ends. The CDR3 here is CATRGAVGHEQYF. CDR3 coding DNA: TGTGCCACTCGGGGGGCGGTGGGCCACGAGCAGTACTTC.

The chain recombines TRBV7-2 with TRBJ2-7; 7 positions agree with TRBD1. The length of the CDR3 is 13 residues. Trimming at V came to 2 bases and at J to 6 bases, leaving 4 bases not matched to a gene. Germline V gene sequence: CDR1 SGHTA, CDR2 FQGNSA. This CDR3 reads CASSLNPGGEQYF. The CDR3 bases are TGTGCCAGCAGCTTAAATCCAGGGGGCGAGCAGTACTTC.

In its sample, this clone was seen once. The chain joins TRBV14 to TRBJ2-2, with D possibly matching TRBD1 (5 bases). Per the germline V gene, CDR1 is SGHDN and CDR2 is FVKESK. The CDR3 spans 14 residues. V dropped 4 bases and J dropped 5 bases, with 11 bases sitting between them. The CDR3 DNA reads TGTGCCAGCAGCCTGGTCCAGGGAACCGGGGAGCTGTTTTTT. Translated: CASSLVQGTGELFF.

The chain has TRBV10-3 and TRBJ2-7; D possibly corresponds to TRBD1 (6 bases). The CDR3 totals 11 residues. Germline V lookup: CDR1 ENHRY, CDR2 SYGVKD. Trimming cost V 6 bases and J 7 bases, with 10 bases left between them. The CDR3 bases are TGTGCCATCAGAAGGGGGTGGGAGCAGTACTTC. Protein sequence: CAIRRGWEQYF.

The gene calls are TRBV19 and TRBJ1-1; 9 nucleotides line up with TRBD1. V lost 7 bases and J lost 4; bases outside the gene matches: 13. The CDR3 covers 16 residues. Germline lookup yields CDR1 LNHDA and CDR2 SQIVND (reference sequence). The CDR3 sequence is CASTAPRQGVGTEAFF. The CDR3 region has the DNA TGTGCCAGTACCGCCCCCAGACAGGGGGTAGGCACTGAAGCTTTCTTT.

The CDR3: CAWTDSGGVGDTQYF. The CDR3 bases are TGTGCCTGGACCGATAGCGGGGGGGTGGGAGATACGCAGTATTTT. The chain carries TRBV30 and TRBJ2-3; 11 nucleotides match TRBD2. This CDR3 is built from 15 residues. The germline V gene encodes CDR1 GTSNPN and CDR2 SVGIG (reference sequence). The V gene end was trimmed by 4 bases and the J gene end by 5 bases; junction bases not matched to a gene: 8.

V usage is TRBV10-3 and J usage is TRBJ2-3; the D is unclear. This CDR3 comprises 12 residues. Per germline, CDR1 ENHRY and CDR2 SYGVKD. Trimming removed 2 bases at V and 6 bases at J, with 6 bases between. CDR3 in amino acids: CAISENRDTQYF. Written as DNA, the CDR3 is TGTGCCATCAGTGAGAATCGGGATACGCAGTATTTT.

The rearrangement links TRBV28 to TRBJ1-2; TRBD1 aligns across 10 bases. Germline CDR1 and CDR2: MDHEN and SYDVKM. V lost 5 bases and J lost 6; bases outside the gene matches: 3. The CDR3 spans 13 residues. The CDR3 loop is CASSPGQGDGYTF. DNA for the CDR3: TGTGCCAGCAGTCCTGGACAGGGGGATGGCTACACCTTC.

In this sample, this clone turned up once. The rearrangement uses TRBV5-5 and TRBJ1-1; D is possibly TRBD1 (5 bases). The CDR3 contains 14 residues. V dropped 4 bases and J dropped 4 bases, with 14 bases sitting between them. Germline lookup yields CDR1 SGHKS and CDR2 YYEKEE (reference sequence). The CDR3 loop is CASSPQGVGTEAFF. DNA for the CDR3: TGTGCCAGCAGCCCCCAGGGTGTGGGCACTGAAGCTTTCTTT.

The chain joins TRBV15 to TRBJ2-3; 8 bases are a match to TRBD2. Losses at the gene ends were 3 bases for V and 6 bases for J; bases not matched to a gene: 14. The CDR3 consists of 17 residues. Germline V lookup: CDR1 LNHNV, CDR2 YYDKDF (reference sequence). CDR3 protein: CATSRDGLAGVSDTQYF. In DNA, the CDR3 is TGTGCCACCAGCAGGGATGGTCTAGCGGGTGTATCGGATACGCAGTATTTT. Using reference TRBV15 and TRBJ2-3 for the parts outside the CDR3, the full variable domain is DAMVIQNPRYQVTQFGKPVTLSCSQTLNHNVMYWYQQKSSQAPKLLFHYYDKDFNNEADTPDNFQSRRPNTSFCFLDIRSPGLGDTAMYLCATSRDGLAGVSDTQYFGPGTRLTVL.

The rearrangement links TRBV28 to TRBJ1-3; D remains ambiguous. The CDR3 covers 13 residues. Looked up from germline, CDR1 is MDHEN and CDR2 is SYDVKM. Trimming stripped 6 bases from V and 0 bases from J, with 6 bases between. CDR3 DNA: TGTGCCAGCAGCTATATCTCTGGAAACACCATATATTTT. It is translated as CASSYISGNTIYF.

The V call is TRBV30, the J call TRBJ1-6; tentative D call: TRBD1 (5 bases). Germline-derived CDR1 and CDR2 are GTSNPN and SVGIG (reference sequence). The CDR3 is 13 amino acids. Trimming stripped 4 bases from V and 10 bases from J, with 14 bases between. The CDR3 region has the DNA TGTGCCTGGACCGCGGACAACCAATCACCCCTCCACTTT. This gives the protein CAWTADNQSPLHF. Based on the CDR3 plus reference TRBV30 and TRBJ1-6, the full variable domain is SQTIHQWPATLVQPVGSPLSLECTVEGTSNPNLYWYRQAAGRGLQLLFYSVGIGQISSEVPQNLSASRPQDRQFILSSKKLLLSDSGFYLCAWTADNQSPLHFGNGTRLTVT.

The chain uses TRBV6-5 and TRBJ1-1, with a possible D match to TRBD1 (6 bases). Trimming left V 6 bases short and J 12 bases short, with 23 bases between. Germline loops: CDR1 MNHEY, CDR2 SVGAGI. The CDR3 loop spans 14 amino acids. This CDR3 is CASSTNRAGKKTFF. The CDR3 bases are TGTGCCAGCAGCACGAACAGGGCCGGGAAGAAAACTTTCTTT.

The CDR3 sequence is CASSLGTGQLNYGYTF. DNA of the CDR3: TGTGCCAGCAGCTTAGGAACGGGACAGCTTAACTATGGCTACACCTTC. The V gene is TRBV7-9, the J gene TRBJ1-2, with 7 bases identical to TRBD1. Germline CDR1 and CDR2: SEHNR and FQNEAQ (reference sequence). V was pared by 1 base and J by 1 base, with 6 bases of the junction left unmatched. CDR3 size: 16 residues.